A single sample gave rise to the 13 T cell receptor beta chains below, sequenced in a study of blood T cell repertoires in COVID-19. Assay: immunoSEQ multiplex PCR; the TCRdb copy retains only in-frame clones and omits some. This sample has a few hundred thousand clones, with over 75% found just once. Sequenced: PBMCs or T cells enriched from blood (not recorded which). The receptor source for this set is a man between 35 and 55 years old who had recovered from COVID-19.

This rearrangement joins TRBV7-9 to TRBJ1-6; 10 nucleotides align to TRBD1. The V gene end was trimmed by 6 bases and the J gene end by 0 bases; junction bases not matched to a gene: 5. This CDR3 has 17 residues. Germline values: CDR1 SEHNR, CDR2 FQNEAQ (reference sequence). CDR3 nucleotide sequence: TGTGCCAGCAGGGGGACAGGGGACCTCTCCTATAATTCACCCCTCCACTTT. Its translation: CASRGTGDLSYNSPLHF.

The chain employs TRBV30 and TRBJ2-7; 9 bases fit TRBD2. This CDR3 spans 13 amino acids. J gave up 6 bases and V 3 bases, and 6 bases lay outside the gene matches. Germline loops: CDR1 GTSNPN, CDR2 SVGIG (reference sequence). As DNA, the CDR3 is TGTGCCTGGAGGGTAGCGGGGGTGATCGAGCAGTACTTC. It is translated as CAWRVAGVIEQYF.

This clone was detected a few times. The chain uses TRBV20-1 and TRBJ1-3; tentative D call: TRBD1 (6 bases). V lost 3 bases to trimming and J lost 2 bases, with 11 bases between them. The CDR3 runs 14 residues. Germline CDR1 is DFQATT and CDR2 is SNEGSKA (reference sequence). The CDR3 here is CSASETGTGNTIYF. Written as DNA, the CDR3 is TGCAGTGCTAGTGAAACAGGGACTGGAAACACCATATATTTT.

The chain links TRBV28 to TRBJ2-5, with 12 bases aligning to TRBD2. Per the germline V gene, CDR1 is MDHEN and CDR2 is SYDVKM. The trim removed 8 bases at V and 7 bases at J, leaving 5 bases unmatched. The CDR3 has 13 residues. The CDR3 sequence: CASVLAGGGTQYF. The CDR3 bases are TGTGCCAGCGTACTAGCGGGGGGTGGGACCCAGTACTTC. The whole variable domain, filled in from reference TRBV28 and TRBJ2-5, reads DVKVTQSSRYLVKRTGEKVFLECVQDMDHENMFWYRQDPGLGLRLIYFSYDVKMKEKGDIPEGYSVSREKKERFSLILESASTNQTSMYLCASVLAGGGTQYFGPGTRLLVL.

The chain links TRBV24-1 to TRBJ2-1, with 11 bases fitting TRBD2. The CDR3 consists of 16 residues. V shed 1 base, J shed 12 bases, and the junction held 10 bases outside the gene matches. The germline CDR1 and CDR2 sequences are KGHDR and SFDVKD. CDR3 DNA sequence: TGTGCCACCAGTGATTTCACCGGGACTAGCGGTAGCGTGCAGTTCTTC. This sequence encodes CATSDFTGTSGSVQFF.

This clone was observed a few times. The rearrangement joins TRBV7-9 to TRBJ1-1, with 8 bases identical to TRBD1. From germline, CDR1 is SEHNR and CDR2 FQNEAQ (reference sequence). J was trimmed by 7 bases and V by 1 base; bases with no gene match: 5. This CDR3 is 14 amino acids long. The CDR3 protein is CASSLVDRGLEAFF. As DNA, the CDR3 is TGTGCCAGCAGCTTAGTAGACAGGGGACTTGAAGCTTTCTTT.

This chain joins TRBV5-1 and TRBJ1-2, with 11 bases aligning to TRBD1. The junction had 3 bases not matched to a gene; V was cut back by 4 bases and J by 4 bases. CDR1 is SGHRS and CDR2 is YFSETQ in the germline V gene. The CDR3 is 14 amino acids. The CDR3 sequence is CASSRDRGAYGYTF. DNA for the CDR3: TGCGCCAGCAGCCGGGACAGGGGGGCCTATGGCTACACCTTC.

The CDR3 nucleotides are TGTGCCAGCAGCTCCGACAGGGGGGGAGTTGAAAAACTGTTTTTT. Protein: CASSSDRGGVEKLFF. V is TRBV6-2 or TRBV6-3 and J is TRBJ1-4; 9 bases fit TRBD1. Trimming cost V 6 bases and J 7 bases; bases outside gene matches: 9. Germline lookup yields CDR1 MNHEY and CDR2 SVGEGT. The CDR3 runs 15 residues.

The chain recombines TRBV4-2 with TRBJ1-2; unclear D gene. V dropped 2 bases and J dropped 5 bases, with 9 bases sitting between them. This CDR3 has 13 residues. The germline CDR1 and CDR2 sequences are LGHNA and YNFKEQ. Here the CDR3 reads CASSQRRVYGYTF. The CDR3, as DNA: TGTGCCAGCAGCCAACGACGGGTATATGGCTACACCTTC.

The J gene is TRBJ2-3, the V gene TRBV5-1; 11 positions match TRBD2. This CDR3 has 17 residues. From germline, CDR1 is SGHRS and CDR2 YFSETQ. V lost 4 bases, J lost 1 base, and 8 bases stayed unmatched. The CDR3 region is CASSPGLSGGGTDTQYF. DNA for the CDR3: TGCGCCAGCAGCCCCGGACTTAGCGGGGGGGGCACAGATACGCAGTATTTT.

The chain recombines TRBV2 with TRBJ2-7, with 9 bases identical to TRBD2. This CDR3 spans 18 amino acids. Germline loops: CDR1 SNHLY, CDR2 FYNNEI. The V gene end was trimmed by 5 bases and the J gene end by 0 bases; junction bases not matched to a gene: 14. CDR3 in amino acids: CASSRSTSGLKSSYEQYF. The CDR3 DNA reads TGTGCCAGCAGTCGATCTACTAGCGGGCTGAAAAGCTCCTACGAGCAGTACTTC.

This clone occurred once. This rearrangement joins TRBV20-1 to TRBJ1-2, with 7 bases matching TRBD1. The CDR3 totals 15 residues. Trimming at V came to 3 bases and at J to 11 bases, leaving 18 bases not matched to a gene. Germline CDR1 and CDR2: DFQATT and SNEGSKA (reference sequence). The CDR3: CSASFTLLKGAGYTF. DNA for the CDR3: TGCAGTGCTAGTTTTACCCTCCTAAAGGGGGCCGGGTACACCTTC.

The rearrangement joins TRBV12-3 or TRBV12-4 to TRBJ2-5, with D possibly TRBD1 on 6 matching bases. V was shortened by 7 bases and J by 6 bases, with 15 bases between the two germline ends. The length of the CDR3 is 13 residues. The CDR3, as DNA: TGTGCCAGCACTCGACAGGTGGAAAAGACCCAGTACTTC. It translates to CASTRQVEKTQYF.